This T cell receptor beta chain was obtained from a study of T cells after yellow fever vaccination. Generation of TCR cDNA used 5'RACE template switching (which added a universal primer site and UMIs). TCRdb processed the 5' RACE reads anew with MiXCR; each CDR3 protein has one entry. The sample has 400,000 to 450,000 distinct CDR3 sequences; approximately 19% are singletons. V lost 0 bases to trimming and J lost 1 base, with 7 bases between them. From germline, CDR1 is PRHDT and CDR2 FYEKMQ (reference sequence). The CDR3 is 14 residues long. This clonotype was found a few times. Its antigen remains unknown. General study findings and limits: Most clones from primary vaccination were detected again post-booster (roughly 96% CD4, roughly 90% CD8). Shared CD4/CD8 clonotypes were a small share, likely from convergent recombination.

The source material was PBMCs, sampled before the yellow fever booster vaccination. This clonotype originated in a man between 18 and 35 years old who received the YFV17D yellow fever vaccine. The chain recombines TRBV13 with TRBJ2-7, with D unclear. CDR3 region: CASSLGGLSYEQYF. CDR3 in DNA: TGTGCCAGCAGCTTAGGCGGGCTTTCCTACGAGCAGTACTTC.